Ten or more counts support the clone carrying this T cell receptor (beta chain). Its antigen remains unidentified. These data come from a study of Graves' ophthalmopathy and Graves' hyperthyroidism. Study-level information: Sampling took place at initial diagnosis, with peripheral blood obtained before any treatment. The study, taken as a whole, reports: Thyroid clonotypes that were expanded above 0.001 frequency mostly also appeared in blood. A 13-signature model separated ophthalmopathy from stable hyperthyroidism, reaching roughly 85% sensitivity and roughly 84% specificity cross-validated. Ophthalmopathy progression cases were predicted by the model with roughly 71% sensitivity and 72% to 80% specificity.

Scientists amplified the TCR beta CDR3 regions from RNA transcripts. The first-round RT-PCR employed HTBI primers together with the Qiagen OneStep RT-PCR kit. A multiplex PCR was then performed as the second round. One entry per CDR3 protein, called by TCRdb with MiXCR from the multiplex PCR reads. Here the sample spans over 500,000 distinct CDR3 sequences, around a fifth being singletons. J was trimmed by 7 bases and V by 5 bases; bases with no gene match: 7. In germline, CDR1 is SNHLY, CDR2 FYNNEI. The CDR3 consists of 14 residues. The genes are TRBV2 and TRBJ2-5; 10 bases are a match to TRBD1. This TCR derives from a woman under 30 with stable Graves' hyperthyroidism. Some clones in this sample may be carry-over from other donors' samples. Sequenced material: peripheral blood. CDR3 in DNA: TGTGCCAGCAGTACCCGGGACAGGGGAGTGACCCAGTACTTC. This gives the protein CASSTRDRGVTQYF.